This TCR beta chain derives from a study of cytomegalovirus exposure and HLA in healthy donors. V gave up 0 bases and J gave up 1 base; unmatched junction bases: 0. The length of the CDR3 is 15 residues. Germline loops: CDR1 SEHNR, CDR2 FQNEAQ (reference sequence). PCR employed 60 Vbeta and 13 Jbeta primers. Original methodology: In a later analysis, some 10 million of tens of millions of unique beta chains occurred in at least two donors. Clones were sequenced by immunoSEQ multiplex PCR, and TCRdb holds only the in-frame ones, with some missing. D and trimming come from the DNA, and the V and J calls and clone size come from that table. Recorded for this sample: tens of thousands of clones. Study-level findings and limits: Several of the most significant clusters appeared linked to common viral pathogens, based on a later analysis. Testing in vitro showed three CMV-associated chains specific for CMV antigens. The authors later found TCR association rates varying by HLA locus, with DRB1 most and HLA-C fewest.

Turning to this clone: The target antigen is unknown.

This clonotype was sampled from a female donor in good health and CMV-seropositive. The sample was PBMCs. The chain joins TRBV7-9 to TRBJ1-5; 7 bases are shared with TRBD1. This CDR3 is CASSLAGGSNQPQHF. DNA for the CDR3: TGTGCCAGCAGCTTAGCAGGGGGCAGCAATCAGCCCCAGCATTTT.